Below are 26 T cell receptor beta chains sequenced from a single sample in a study of shared clonotypes between healthy human individuals. Assay used: immunoSEQ multiplex PCR; TCRdb lists only in-frame clones, some missing. The sample shows under 2,500,000 clones, under 97% of them seen only once. The sequenced sample was naive CD4+ T cells sorted from blood. Stated subset: CD45RA+ positively selected. The receptor source for this set is a man between 18 and 29 years old in good health.

The chain links TRBV30 to TRBJ1-4, with D possibly matching TRBD1 (6 bases). The V end was cut by 2 bases, the J end by 7 bases, with 14 bases between. This CDR3 has 14 residues. Germline CDR1 is GTSNPN and CDR2 is SVGIG (reference sequence). This CDR3 is CAWSPQGVGEKLFF. CDR3 coding DNA: TGTGCCTGGAGTCCACAGGGTGTTGGTGAAAAACTGTTTTTT. Supplemented by reference TRBV30 and TRBJ1-4, the full variable domain reads SQTIHQWPATLVQPVGSPLSLECTVEGTSNPNLYWYRQAAGRGLQLLFYSVGIGQISSEVPQNLSASRPQDRQFILSSKKLLLSDSGFYLCAWSPQGVGEKLFFGSGTQLSVL.

The gene calls are TRBV19 and TRBJ2-5; no clear D gene. The CDR3 runs 13 residues. Trimming took off 3 bases at V and 5 bases at J, with 10 bases between the two ends. The V gene's germline CDR1 is LNHDA and CDR2 SQIVND (reference sequence). The CDR3 loop reads CASSIARRETQYF. Written as DNA, the CDR3 is TGTGCCAGTAGTATTGCCCGTCGGGAGACCCAGTACTTC.

The chain carries TRBV6-5 and TRBJ2-7; 7 nucleotides line up with TRBD2. The CDR3 is 14 amino acids. Unmatched junction bases numbered 9, after V lost 8 bases and J lost 2 bases. Germline V gene lookup returns CDR1 MNHEY and CDR2 SVGAGI. The CDR3 loop reads CASHPRGMAYEQYF. In DNA, the CDR3 is TGTGCCAGCCACCCGCGGGGGATGGCCTACGAGCAGTACTTC.

V and J are TRBV5-6 and TRBJ1-3; no firm D call. V gave up 4 bases and J gave up 2 bases, with 13 bases separating them. The CDR3 is 15 residues long. Looked up from germline, CDR1 is SGHDT and CDR2 is YYEEEE. The CDR3 nucleotides are TGTGCCAGCAGCCCCGGGCCGAGTACTGGAAACACCATATATTTT. Translated: CASSPGPSTGNTIYF.

The chain joins TRBV5-4 to TRBJ2-7, with 8 bases aligning to TRBD1. Germline values: CDR1 SGHNT, CDR2 YYREEE (reference sequence). This CDR3 spans 15 amino acids. Trimming cost V 3 bases and J 2 bases; bases outside gene matches: 7. The CDR3 nucleotides read TGTGCCAGCAGCTCCGGACAGGGTGTCACCTACGAGCAGTACTTC. Residues: CASSSGQGVTYEQYF.

The chain carries TRBV2 and TRBJ1-4; the D is unclear. Deletions cut 5 bases from V and 2 bases from J, with 9 bases between. The CDR3 has 14 residues. Germline lookup yields CDR1 SNHLY and CDR2 FYNNEI. The CDR3 sequence is CASSQTSTNEKLFF. CDR3 bases: TGTGCCAGCAGTCAGACATCGACTAATGAAAAACTGTTTTTT.

The V and J genes are TRBV7-3 and TRBJ2-5; D is unclear. Germline loops: CDR1 SGHTA, CDR2 FQGTGA. V was clipped by 2 bases and J by 3 bases, with 10 bases between them. The CDR3 has 14 residues. CDR3 sequence (DNA): TGTGCCAGCAGCTTATCGGGCAGAGAAGAGACCCAGTACTTC. This gives the protein CASSLSGREETQYF.

About this clone: Other DNA variants within this sample encode the same CDR3. The V gene is TRBV19, the J gene TRBJ2-7, with 9 positions matching TRBD1. V lost 4 bases, J lost 2 bases, and 6 bases stayed unmatched. This CDR3 spans 15 amino acids. Germline V CDR1 and CDR2: LNHDA, SQIVND (reference sequence). The CDR3 sequence is CASSTIRTGAYEQYF. The DNA of the CDR3 is TGTGCCAGTAGTACAATTCGGACAGGGGCCTACGAGCAGTACTTC. Full variable domain (missing parts from reference TRBV19 and TRBJ2-7): DGGITQSPKYLFRKEGQNVTLSCEQNLNHDAMYWYRQDPGQGLRLIYYSQIVNDFQKGDIAEGYSVSREKKESFPLTVTSAQKNPTAFYLCASSTIRTGAYEQYFGPGTRLTVT.

The chain employs TRBV10-2 and TRBJ2-3, with TRBD1 as a possible D gene (5 bases). CDR1 and CDR2 (germline): WSHSY, SAAADI. The CDR3 has 14 residues. V lost 5 bases and J 0 bases, leaving 9 bases between the germline ends. For the CDR3, the DNA is TGCGCCAGCAGTACGACAGCTAGCACAGATACGCAGTATTTT. Encoded protein: CASSTTASTDTQYF.

V is TRBV11-3 and J is TRBJ2-2, with 10 bases aligning to TRBD2. The junction had 12 bases not matched to a gene; V was cut back by 2 bases and J by 15 bases. The CDR3 consists of 15 residues. CDR1 SGHNT and CDR2 YENEEA come from the germline V gene. The CDR3 bases are TGTGCCAGCAGCTTATCGGGACTAGCGACCTCGCTGGTGTTTTTT. Translated: CASSLSGLATSLVFF.

The genes are TRBV14 and TRBJ2-7; tentative D call: TRBD2 (5 bases). CDR3 length: 13 residues. Germline lookup yields CDR1 SGHDN and CDR2 FVKESK. V gave up 1 base and J gave up 9 bases, with 13 bases separating them. CDR3 DNA: TGTGCCAGCAGCCAAGTGGCATCCCGGGGGCAGTACTTC. The encoded protein is CASSQVASRGQYF.

This clone has only one observation. This rearrangement joins TRBV5-1 to TRBJ2-3; the D gene is possibly TRBD2 (6 bases). Trimming removed 5 bases from V and 0 bases from J, with 13 bases in between. The germline V gene has CDR1 SGHRS and CDR2 YFSETQ. The CDR3 totals 15 residues. The CDR3 here is CASRGGTKSTDTQYF. As DNA, the CDR3 is TGCGCCAGCAGGGGCGGGACCAAAAGCACAGATACGCAGTATTTT.

V gene TRBV5-3 combines with J gene TRBJ1-5, with D unclear. TRBV5-3 is flagged as an ORF with uncertain function. The ends were cut back, 3 bases at V and 4 bases at J, with 11 bases in the middle. This CDR3 is built from 14 residues. CDR3 residues: CARSSRSFNQPQHF. DNA for the CDR3: TGTGCCAGAAGCTCCCGATCTTTTAATCAGCCCCAGCATTTT.

The rearrangement joins TRBV25-1 to TRBJ1-2; D might be TRBD1 (6 bases). The V gene's germline CDR1 is MGHDK and CDR2 SYGVNS. This CDR3 has 14 amino acids. The ends were cut back, 6 bases at V and 3 bases at J, with 14 bases in the middle. The chain's CDR3 is CASRRTGIDYGYTF. The CDR3 coding sequence is TGTGCCAGCAGGCGAACAGGGATCGACTATGGCTACACCTTC.

V and J are TRBV7-9 and TRBJ1-4; the D is unclear. The CDR3 covers 14 residues. V was trimmed by 2 bases and J by 7 bases, leaving 11 bases between them. Germline CDR1 and CDR2: SEHNR and FQNEAQ (reference sequence). The CDR3 DNA sequence: TGTGCCAGCAGCTTAAACTCGGGAGCTGAAAAACTGTTTTTT. It is translated as CASSLNSGAEKLFF.

The V and J genes are TRBV7-6 and TRBJ2-1; D possibly matches TRBD1 or TRBD2 (5 bases each). The V gene lost 4 bases and the J gene lost 5 bases, with 15 bases spanning the gap. The CDR3 covers 15 residues. Germline loops: CDR1 SGHVS, CDR2 FNYEAQ. CDR3 in amino acids: CASSYRPGRDNEQFF. As DNA, the CDR3 is TGTGCCAGCAGCTACCGGCCGGGACGAGACAATGAGCAGTTCTTC.

The CDR3 nucleotides read TGTGCCAGCTCACCCTCGATAAACAATGAGCAGTTCTTC. As protein: CASSPSINNEQFF. The V and J genes are TRBV18 and TRBJ2-1; D gene uncertain. The CDR3 is 13 amino acids. Germline V lookup: CDR1 KGHSH, CDR2 LQKENI. V lost 3 bases, J lost 5 bases, and 8 bases lay in between.

About this clone itself: Other DNA sequences within the sample encode an identical CDR3. The CDR3 protein is CASSTKAGYTF. The CDR3 coding sequence is TGTGCCAGCAGTACGAAGGCGGGCTACACCTTC. The chain uses TRBV6-5 and TRBJ1-2; no definite D call. CDR1 is MNHEY and CDR2 is SVGAGI in the germline V gene. The germline V and J ends were trimmed by 5 bases and 8 bases, with 9 bases remaining between them. This CDR3 contains 11 residues.

The chain employs TRBV11-2 and TRBJ1-4; D uncertain. The germline gives CDR1 SGHAT, CDR2 FQNNGV. The V gene lost 2 bases and the J gene lost 7 bases, with 2 bases spanning the gap. This CDR3 has 11 residues. The CDR3 sequence is CASSLFEKLFF. DNA for the CDR3: TGTGCCAGCAGCTTATTTGAAAAACTGTTTTTT.

This chain uses TRBV2 with TRBJ1-6, with D tentatively TRBD1 (5 bases). The V and J ends lost 4 bases and 7 bases respectively, with 14 bases between them. The CDR3 contains 15 residues. CDR1 and CDR2 (germline): SNHLY, FYNNEI. CDR3 residues: CASSVSGPGNSPLHF. In DNA form, the CDR3 reads TGTGCCAGCAGTGTATCCGGACCAGGGAATTCACCCCTCCACTTT. The full variable domain, in which reference TRBV2 and TRBJ1-6 provide the parts outside the CDR3, is EPEVTQTPSHQVTQMGQEVILRCVPISNHLYFYWYRQILGQKVEFLVSFYNNEISEKSEIFDDQFSVERPDGSNFTLKIRSTKLEDSAMYFCASSVSGPGNSPLHFGNGTRLTVT.

The genes are TRBV30 and TRBJ1-3; D gene ambiguous. The germline V gene encodes CDR1 GTSNPN and CDR2 SVGIG (reference sequence). The CDR3 covers 15 residues. V was shortened by 0 bases and J by 5 bases, with 14 bases between the two germline ends. CDR3 protein: CAWSVPADLRNTIYF. CDR3 sequence (DNA): TGTGCCTGGAGTGTCCCCGCCGATTTACGAAACACCATATATTTT.

The V call is TRBV5-4, the J call TRBJ1-3; 9 nucleotides agree with TRBD1. The CDR3 consists of 17 residues. Trimming cost V 3 bases and J 4 bases; bases outside gene matches: 11. The V gene's germline CDR1 is SGHNT and CDR2 YYREEE (reference sequence). The CDR3 DNA is TGTGCCAGCAGCTCCCCGCCGGGACAGGGCCGGGGAAACACCATATATTTT. Its protein product is CASSSPPGQGRGNTIYF.

V and J are TRBV10-2 and TRBJ2-6; D remains ambiguous. The CDR3 consists of 14 residues. The V end lost 3 bases, the J end lost 0 bases, and 3 bases lay between the germline ends. The germline V gene has CDR1 WSHSY and CDR2 SAAADI. Here the CDR3 DNA reads TGCGCCAGCAGTGAAAACTCTGGGGCCAACGTCCTGACTTTC. This sequence encodes CASSENSGANVLTF.

This sequence joins TRBV18 and TRBJ1-2, with TRBD1 as a possible D gene (6 bases). This CDR3 contains 16 residues. The germline V and J ends were trimmed by 3 bases and 0 bases, with 14 bases remaining between them. Germline CDR1 is KGHSH and CDR2 is LQKENI. CDR3 DNA: TGTGCCAGCTCACCGAGGCAGGGGAATTCTAACTATGGCTACACCTTC. Translation gives CASSPRQGNSNYGYTF.

The chain combines TRBV9 with TRBJ2-3; D may be TRBD1 (6 bases). Looked up from germline, CDR1 is SGDLS and CDR2 is YYNGEE. This CDR3 contains 18 residues. V was trimmed by 0 bases and J by 2 bases, leaving 19 bases between them. The CDR3 reads CASSVGRNRARFTDTQYF. The CDR3 nucleotides are TGTGCCAGCAGCGTAGGAAGAAACAGGGCGAGGTTCACAGATACGCAGTATTTT.

The chain carries TRBV29-1 and TRBJ1-2; no clear D gene. Trimming removed 5 bases at V and 3 bases at J, with 13 bases between. CDR3 length: 13 residues. From germline, CDR1 is SQVTM and CDR2 ANQGSEA. The CDR3 DNA sequence: TGCAGCGTTTGGGGTGGATCCCACTATGGCTACACCTTC. Translated: CSVWGGSHYGYTF.